This T cell receptor (beta chain) comes out of a study of Ad26.COV2.S vaccination and SARS-CoV-2 variants (dated by TCRdb to the early 2020s). Background on the whole study: Vaccine-arm donors came from COV1001, a multicentre, randomized, double-blind, placebo-controlled phase I-IIa trial of Ad26.COV2.S in healthy adults. Ad26.COV2.S was administered intramuscularly at a dose of 5x10^10 or 1x10^11 viral particles, either as one shot or as two shots given 56 days apart. TCRbeta repertoire sequencing served as the tool for gauging how specific and how broad the SARS-CoV-2-reactive T cell receptors were following Ad26.COV2.S vaccination. A total of some 30 samples were included in the TCR-sequenced set, comprising around 19 Ad26.COV2.S vaccine recipients, 5 placebo recipients and 8 SARS-CoV-2 convalescent individuals. Participants in the trial were split at random into five groups of five each, receiving low-dose or high-dose Ad26.COV2.S once or twice, or else placebo on both occasions. Throughout the experiments and outcome assessment, investigators stayed blinded to trial group allocation.

The immunoSEQ Assay was used to sequence TCRbeta CDR3 regions. After extraction, genomic DNA underwent amplification by bias-controlled multiplex PCR, followed by high-throughput sequencing. In the authors' own workflow: To quantify the absolute abundance of every unique TCRbeta CDR3 region, sequences were collapsed and filtered. T cell fraction was estimated by normalizing TCRbeta template counts to usable DNA, which was measured by amplifying reference genes present in all nucleated cells. Repertoire TCRs were annotated as SARS-CoV-2-specific when V gene, CDR3 amino acid sequence and J gene were exactly matched to a known reactive TCR set. The reference SARS-CoV-2 TCR set was obtained from MIRA and was filtered for enrichment in COVID-19-positive ImmuneCODE repertoires, whereby public or cross-reactive TCRs were removed. Based on the MIRA antigens, annotated TCRs were further analysed at the level of specific ORF or position within ORF. Breadth was defined as annotated unique rearrangements over total unique productive rearrangements; depth was the summed frequency of those rearrangements. Two-sided Wilcoxon rank-sum tests were used to compare TCR breadth between groups. TCRdb limited this immuneACCESS table to in-frame rearrangements with V and J called. A share of clones is missing; checked studies link under half to unresolved V genes, and the rest is unexplained. Clone size and the V and J calls come from that table; the DNA yielded D and trimming. The sample table shows 450,000 to 550,000 clones, and 89% are seen once. The ten top clones hold 2% to 3% of the sample.

This clone was seen a single time. Its antigen is unknown. No much larger clone is present one base from it, and per-base qualities are unavailable. General findings and caveats noted by the study authors: The study was not powered to compare responses between vaccine doses or regimens. Higher spike-specific TCR breadth was observed in Ad26.COV2.S recipients than in placebo recipients (P = 0.0014). Substantial breadth of spike-specific CD8+ and CD4+ T cell responses was reported after vaccination. Comparable non-spike TCR breadth was observed between vaccine and placebo recipients, consistent with only spike being contained in the vaccine. The authors noted that total T cell responses may have been underestimated by the TCR breadth and depth analyses.

The treatment or condition label corresponds to: around 19 received Ad26.COV2.S at low or high dose, single or two shots; 5 received placebo; per-sample allocation not given. Repertoires of vaccine and placebo recipients were sequenced from samples taken on day 63 after the first injection. Cohort 1b enrolled roughly 25 adults aged 18-55 years at a single site in Boston, USA, between 29 July and 7 August 2020. Ad26.COV2.S was a replication-incompetent adenovirus type 26 vector that expressed a prefusion-stabilized SARS-CoV-2 spike protein derived from the original Wuhan strain. The germline V gene (reference sequence) sets CDR1 to LGHDT and CDR2 to YNNKEL. Inclusive of the bounding cysteine and phenylalanine, the CDR3 is 14 residues long. CDR3 DNA is the only sequence kept; it has 42 bases, read in frame from the first base. V gives up 3 bases and J gives up 7 bases, and the segment between their germline ends measures 15 bases.

The sequence was obtained from a person between 18 and 59 years old who received the Ad26.COV2.S COVID-19 vaccine or a placebo. This chain joins TRBV3-1 (or the pseudogene TRBV3-2) to TRBJ1-2, with a tentative D gene TRBD1 over 5 matching bases. The sample was peripheral blood, taken in a trial of Ad26.COV2.S vaccine versus placebo. The nucleotide sequence reads as follows: TGTGCCAGCAGCCAGGGGGAGACACCTCTTGGCTACACCTTC. Translated, it reads CASSQGETPLGYTF.